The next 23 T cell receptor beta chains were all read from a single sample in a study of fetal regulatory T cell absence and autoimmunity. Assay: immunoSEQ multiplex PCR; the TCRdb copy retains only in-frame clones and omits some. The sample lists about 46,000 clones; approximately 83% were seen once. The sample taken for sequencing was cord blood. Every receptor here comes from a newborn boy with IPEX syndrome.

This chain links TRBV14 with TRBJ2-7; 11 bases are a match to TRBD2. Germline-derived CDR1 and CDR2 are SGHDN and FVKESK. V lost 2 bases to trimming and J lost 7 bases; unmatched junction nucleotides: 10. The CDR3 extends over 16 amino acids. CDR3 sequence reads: CASSQSVLAGEREQYF. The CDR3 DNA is TGTGCCAGCAGCCAAAGCGTACTAGCGGGAGAAAGAGAGCAGTACTTC.

Here the CDR3 DNA reads TGTGCCACCCGGGGGAATGGGGATTCACCCCTCCACTTT. This codes for CATRGNGDSPLHF. The chain recombines TRBV6-5 with TRBJ1-6, with D maybe TRBD1 (5 bases). Germline CDR1 and CDR2: MNHEY and SVGAGI. V was pared by 10 bases and J by 8 bases, with 15 bases between. The CDR3 is made up of 13 amino acids.

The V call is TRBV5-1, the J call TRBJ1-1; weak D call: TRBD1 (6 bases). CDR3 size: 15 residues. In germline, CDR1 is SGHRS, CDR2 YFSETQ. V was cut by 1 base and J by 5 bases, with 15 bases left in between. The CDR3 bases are TGCGCCAGCAGCTTGAGGTTGAAGGGGGGAACTGAAGCTTTCTTT. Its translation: CASSLRLKGGTEAFF.

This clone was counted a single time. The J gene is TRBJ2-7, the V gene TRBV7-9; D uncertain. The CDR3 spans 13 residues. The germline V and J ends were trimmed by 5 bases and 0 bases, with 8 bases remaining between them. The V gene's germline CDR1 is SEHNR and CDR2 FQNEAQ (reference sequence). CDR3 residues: CASSPDGSYEQYF. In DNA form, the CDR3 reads TGTGCCAGCAGCCCGGACGGCTCCTACGAGCAGTACTTC. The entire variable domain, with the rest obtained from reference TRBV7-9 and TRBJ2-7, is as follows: DTGVSQNPRHKITKRGQNVTFRCDPISEHNRLYWYRQTLGQGPEFLTYFQNEAQLEKSRLLSDRFSAERPKGSFSTLEIQRTEQGDSAMYLCASSPDGSYEQYFGPGTRLTVT.

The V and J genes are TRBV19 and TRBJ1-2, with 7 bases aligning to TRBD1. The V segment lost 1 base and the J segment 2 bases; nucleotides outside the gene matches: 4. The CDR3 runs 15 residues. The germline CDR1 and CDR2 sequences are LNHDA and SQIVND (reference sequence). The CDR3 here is CASSIGQGWNYGYTF. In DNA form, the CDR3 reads TGTGCCAGTAGTATAGGACAGGGATGGAACTATGGCTACACCTTC.

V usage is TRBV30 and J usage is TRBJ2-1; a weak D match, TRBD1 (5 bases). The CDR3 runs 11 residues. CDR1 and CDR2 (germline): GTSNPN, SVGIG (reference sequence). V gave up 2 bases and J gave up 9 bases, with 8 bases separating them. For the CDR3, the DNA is TGTGCCTGGAGTTGGGGCGCTGAGCAGTTCTTC. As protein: CAWSWGAEQFF. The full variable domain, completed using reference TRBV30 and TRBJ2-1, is SQTIHQWPATLVQPVGSPLSLECTVEGTSNPNLYWYRQAAGRGLQLLFYSVGIGQISSEVPQNLSASRPQDRQFILSSKKLLLSDSGFYLCAWSWGAEQFFGPGTRLTVL.

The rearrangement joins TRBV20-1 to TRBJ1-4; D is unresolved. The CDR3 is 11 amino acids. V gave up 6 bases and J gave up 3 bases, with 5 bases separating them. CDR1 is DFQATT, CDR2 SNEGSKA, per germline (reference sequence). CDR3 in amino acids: CSARPNEKLFF. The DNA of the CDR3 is TGCAGTGCCCGCCCTAATGAAAAACTGTTTTTT.

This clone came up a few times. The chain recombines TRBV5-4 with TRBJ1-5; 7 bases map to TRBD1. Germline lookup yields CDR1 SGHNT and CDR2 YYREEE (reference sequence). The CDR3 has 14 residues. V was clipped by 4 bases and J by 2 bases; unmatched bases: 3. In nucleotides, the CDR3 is TGTGCCAGCAGCCGACAGGGCGGCAATCAGCCCCAGCATTTT. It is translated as CASSRQGGNQPQHF. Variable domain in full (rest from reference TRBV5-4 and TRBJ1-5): ETGVTQSPTHLIKTRGQQVTLRCSSQSGHNTVSWYQQALGQGPQFIFQYYREEENGRGNFPPRFSGLQFPNYSSELNVNALELDDSALYLCASSRQGGNQPQHFGDGTRLSIL.

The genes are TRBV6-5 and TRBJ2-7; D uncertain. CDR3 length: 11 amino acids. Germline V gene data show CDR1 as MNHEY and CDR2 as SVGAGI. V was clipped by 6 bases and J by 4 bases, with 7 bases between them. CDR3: CASSPYYEQYF. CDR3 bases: TGTGCCAGCAGCCCATATTACGAGCAGTACTTC.

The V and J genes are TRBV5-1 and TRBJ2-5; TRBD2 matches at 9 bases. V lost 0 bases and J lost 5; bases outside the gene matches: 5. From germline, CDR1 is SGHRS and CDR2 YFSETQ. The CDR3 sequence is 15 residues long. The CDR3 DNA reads TGCGCCAGCAGCTTGGAACTAGCGGGTATCGAGACCCAGTACTTC. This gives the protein CASSLELAGIETQYF.

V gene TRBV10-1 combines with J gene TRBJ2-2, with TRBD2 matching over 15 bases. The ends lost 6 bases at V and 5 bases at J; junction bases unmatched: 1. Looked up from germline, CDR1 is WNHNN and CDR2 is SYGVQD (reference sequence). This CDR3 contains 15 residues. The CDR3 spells CASSGTSGGTGELFF. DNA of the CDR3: TGCGCCAGCAGCGGGACTAGCGGGGGGACCGGGGAGCTGTTTTTT.

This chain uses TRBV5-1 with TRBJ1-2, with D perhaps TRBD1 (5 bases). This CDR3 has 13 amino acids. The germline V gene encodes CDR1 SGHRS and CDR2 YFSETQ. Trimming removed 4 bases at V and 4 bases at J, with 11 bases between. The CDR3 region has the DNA TGCGCCAGCAGCCCGGGGGGGTTCTATGGCTACACCTTC. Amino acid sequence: CASSPGGFYGYTF.

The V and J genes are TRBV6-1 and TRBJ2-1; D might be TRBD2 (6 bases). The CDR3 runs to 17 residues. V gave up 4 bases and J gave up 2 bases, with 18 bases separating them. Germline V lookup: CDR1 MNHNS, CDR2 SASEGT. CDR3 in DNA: TGTGCCAGCAGTGCTAAGCCCTATAGCGGCCCCTACAATGAGCAGTTCTTC. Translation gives CASSAKPYSGPYNEQFF.

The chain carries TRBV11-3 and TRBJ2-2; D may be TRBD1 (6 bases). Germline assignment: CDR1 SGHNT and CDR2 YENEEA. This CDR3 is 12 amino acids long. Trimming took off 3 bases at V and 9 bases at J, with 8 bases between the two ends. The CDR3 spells CASSFRGRELFF. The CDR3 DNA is TGTGCCAGCAGCTTCAGGGGCCGGGAGCTGTTTTTT.

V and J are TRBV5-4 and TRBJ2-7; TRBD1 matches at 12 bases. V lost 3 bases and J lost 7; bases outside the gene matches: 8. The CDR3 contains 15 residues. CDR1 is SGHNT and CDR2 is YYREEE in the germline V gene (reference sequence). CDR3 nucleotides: TGTGCCAGCAGCTCGCCGGGACAGGGGGCGAGGGAGCAGTACTTC. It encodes CASSSPGQGAREQYF.

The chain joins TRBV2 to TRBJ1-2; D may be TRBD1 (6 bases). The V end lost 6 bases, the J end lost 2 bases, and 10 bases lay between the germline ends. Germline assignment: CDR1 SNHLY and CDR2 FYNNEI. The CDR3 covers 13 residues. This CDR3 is CASSAGTNYGYTF. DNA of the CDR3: TGTGCCAGCAGCGCCGGGACAAACTATGGCTACACCTTC.

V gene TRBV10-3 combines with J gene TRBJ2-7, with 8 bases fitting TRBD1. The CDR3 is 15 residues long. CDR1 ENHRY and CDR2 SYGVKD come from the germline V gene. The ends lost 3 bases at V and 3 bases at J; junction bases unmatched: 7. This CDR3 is CAISDGQGIGYEQYF. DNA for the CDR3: TGTGCCATCAGTGACGGACAGGGTATAGGCTACGAGCAGTACTTC.

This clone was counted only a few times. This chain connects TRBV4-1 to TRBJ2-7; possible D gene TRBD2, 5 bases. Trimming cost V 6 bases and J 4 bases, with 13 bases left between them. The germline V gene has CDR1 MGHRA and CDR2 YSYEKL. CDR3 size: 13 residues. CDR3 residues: CASSSARGYEQYF. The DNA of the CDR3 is TGCGCCAGCAGTTCGGCCCGGGGATACGAGCAGTACTTC.

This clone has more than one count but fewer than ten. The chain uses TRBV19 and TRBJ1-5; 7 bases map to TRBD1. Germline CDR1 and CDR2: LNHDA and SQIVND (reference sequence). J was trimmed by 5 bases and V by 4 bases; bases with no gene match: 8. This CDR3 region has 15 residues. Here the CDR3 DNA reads TGTGCCAGTAGTAAGGGCAGGGGGTCTTATCAGCCCCAGCATTTT. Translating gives CASSKGRGSYQPQHF.

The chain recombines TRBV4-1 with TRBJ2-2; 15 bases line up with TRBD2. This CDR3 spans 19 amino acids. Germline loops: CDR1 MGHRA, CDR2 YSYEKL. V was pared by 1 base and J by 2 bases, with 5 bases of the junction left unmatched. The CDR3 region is CASSQAGLAGGPNTGELFF. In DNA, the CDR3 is TGCGCCAGCAGCCAAGCAGGACTAGCGGGGGGGCCTAACACCGGGGAGCTGTTTTTT.

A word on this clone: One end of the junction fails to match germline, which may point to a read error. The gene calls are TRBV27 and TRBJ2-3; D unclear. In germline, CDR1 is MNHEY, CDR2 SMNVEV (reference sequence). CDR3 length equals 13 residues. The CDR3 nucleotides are TGTGCCAGCAGTTTATCGATATATACGCAGTTGAATTTT. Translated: CASSLSIYTQLNF.

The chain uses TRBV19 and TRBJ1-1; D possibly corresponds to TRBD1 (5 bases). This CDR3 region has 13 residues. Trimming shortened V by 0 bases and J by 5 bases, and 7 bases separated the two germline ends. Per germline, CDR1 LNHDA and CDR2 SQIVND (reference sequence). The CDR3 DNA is TGTGCCAGTAGTATAGAGGGGCGGACTGAAGCTTTCTTT. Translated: CASSIEGRTEAFF.

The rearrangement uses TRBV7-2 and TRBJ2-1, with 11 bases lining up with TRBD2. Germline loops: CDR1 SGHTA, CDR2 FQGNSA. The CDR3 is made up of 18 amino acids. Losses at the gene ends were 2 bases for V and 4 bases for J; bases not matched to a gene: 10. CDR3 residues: CASSLKVAGGPGYNEQFF. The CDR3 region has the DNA TGTGCCAGCAGCTTAAAGGTAGCGGGAGGGCCGGGGTACAATGAGCAGTTCTTC.